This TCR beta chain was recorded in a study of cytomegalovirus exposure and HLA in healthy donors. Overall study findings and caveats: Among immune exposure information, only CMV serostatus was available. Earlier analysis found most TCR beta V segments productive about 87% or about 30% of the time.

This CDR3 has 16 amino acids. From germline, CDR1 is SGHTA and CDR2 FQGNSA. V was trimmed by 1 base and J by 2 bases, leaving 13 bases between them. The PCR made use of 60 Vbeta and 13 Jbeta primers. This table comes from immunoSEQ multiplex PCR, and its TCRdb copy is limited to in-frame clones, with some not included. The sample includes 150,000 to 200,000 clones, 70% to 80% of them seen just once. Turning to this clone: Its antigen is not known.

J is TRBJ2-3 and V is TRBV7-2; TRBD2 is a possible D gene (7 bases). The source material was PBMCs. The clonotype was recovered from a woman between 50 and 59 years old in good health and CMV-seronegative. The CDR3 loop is CASSLGGRGPTDTQYF. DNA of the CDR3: TGTGCCAGCAGCTTAGGAGGGCGGGGGCCCACAGATACGCAGTATTTT.